The TCR beta chain under discussion was sequenced for a study of cytomegalovirus exposure and HLA in healthy donors. Study observations and caveats: Subsequent analysis revealed that first-cohort TCR clusters tended to co-occur in the 110 or so validation repertoires.

Produced via immunoSEQ multiplex PCR; TCRdb's table is partial and in-frame only. The sample lists roughly 56,000 clones; around nine tenths were seen once. The trim removed 2 bases at V and 3 bases at J, leaving 6 bases unmatched. The germline V gene has CDR1 MDHEN and CDR2 SYDVKM. This CDR3 contains 16 residues. A note on this clone: The antigen is unknown.

The clonotype comes from a woman aged 25 to 39 in good health and CMV-seronegative. This sequence joins TRBV28 and TRBJ2-3, with 9 nucleotides matching TRBD2. The specimen was PBMCs. CDR3 protein: CASSLGTSSGTDTQYF. CDR3 DNA: TGTGCCAGCAGTTTAGGGACTAGCTCGGGAACAGATACGCAGTATTTT.